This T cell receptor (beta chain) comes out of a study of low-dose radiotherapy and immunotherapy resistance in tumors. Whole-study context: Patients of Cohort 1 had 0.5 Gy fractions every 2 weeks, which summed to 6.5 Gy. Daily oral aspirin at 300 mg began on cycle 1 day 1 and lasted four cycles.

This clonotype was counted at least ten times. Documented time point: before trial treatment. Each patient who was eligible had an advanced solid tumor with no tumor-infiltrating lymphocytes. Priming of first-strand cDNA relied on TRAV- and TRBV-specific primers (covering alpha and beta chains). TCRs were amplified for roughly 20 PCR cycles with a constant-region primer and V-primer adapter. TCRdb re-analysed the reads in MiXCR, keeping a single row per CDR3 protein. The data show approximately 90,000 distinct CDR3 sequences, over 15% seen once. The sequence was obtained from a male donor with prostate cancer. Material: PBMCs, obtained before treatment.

The CDR3 region has the DNA TGTGCCAGCAGCTCGACAGGGGTGCTTCAGTTCTTC. Residues: CASSSTGVLQFF. The J gene is TRBJ2-1, the V gene TRBV7-2; 8 bases match TRBD1. The CDR3 has 12 amino acids. CDR1 and CDR2 (germline): SGHTA, FQGNSA. Trimming cost V 4 bases and J 13 bases; bases outside gene matches: 6.